This T cell receptor (beta chain) appears in the sequencing data of a study of T cells in Graves' hyperthyroidism and ophthalmopathy (dated by TCRdb to between 2018 and 2021). For the wider study: Peripheral blood samples were taken at the time of initial diagnosis, prior to any treatment. A discovery cohort of about a hundred patients, about 44 with Graves' ophthalmopathy and fewer than 65 with stable Graves' hyperthyroidism, was used to find distinguishing TCR V-J signatures. An independent validation cohort of fewer than 20 hyperthyroidism patients and about 16 patients who later progressed to ophthalmopathy tested prospective prediction of ophthalmopathy. For training and testing, the 80 to 100 patients in the discovery cohort were randomly divided in a 7:3 ratio. In several Graves' hyperthyroidism patients, the study also compared T-cell repertoires from thyroid tissue with T-cell repertoires from blood. After sampling, hyperthyroidism patients received methimazole starting at 30 mg daily, and ophthalmopathy patients received high-dose intravenous methylprednisolone. TCR Vbeta CDR3 sequencing of around 130 peripheral blood samples (43 ophthalmopathy, 75 or so hyperthyroidism and roughly 17 progressor patients) is reported in the paper. Overall results and qualifications from the work: Sample size was not statistically predetermined, and blinding of investigators to group allocation was not performed. Most expanded thyroid clonotypes (frequency above 0.001) were also found in blood, which suggests that blood repertoires may mirror thyroid immune responses. A model built on a 13 V-J signature distinguished ophthalmopathy from stable hyperthyroidism, reaching approximately 89% sensitivity and around 81% specificity in cross-validation and 80%/75% in testing. In validation, progression to ophthalmopathy was predicted by the model with 70% to 71% sensitivity and about 72% specificity, a median of roughly 6.4 months before onset.

This clonotype came up many times. Its antigen is not yet known. One base away there is no much larger clone; base qualities are not given. CDR1 and CDR2, looked up from the germline V gene, are MNHNS and SASEGT. The trim is 6 bases for V and 0 bases for J, with a gap of 9 bases between the germline ends. The CDR3 measures 14 amino acids from cysteine to phenylalanine. Only the CDR3 portion is preserved as DNA: 42 bases, with reading frame beginning at the first base. Moderately to severely active disease, a Clinical Activity Score of at least 3, a NOSPECS grade of at least 4, and a duration under 3 months were present in ophthalmopathy patients. The study excluded patients with uncontrolled infections, other autoimmune diseases, pregnancy or lactation. Diagnoses were based on clinical symptoms, serum thyroxine and TRAb, thyroid ultrasound and orbital computed tomography. Ficoll-Paque density gradient centrifugation was used to isolate PBMCs from about 10 ml of fresh peripheral blood. Total RNA was extracted with Trizol reagent, and quality was checked on an Agilent 2100 Bioanalyzer.

The TCR beta CDR3 regions were amplified from RNA transcripts. The first round of RT-PCR for the TCR CDR3 was performed with the HTBI primer set and the Qiagen OneStep RT-PCR kit. A second multiplex PCR round built the libraries, followed by size selection and purification. Sequencing of the libraries was done on an Illumina HiSeq2000 using paired-end 100 bp reads. The published analysis was carried out like this. SOAPnuke was used to process the raw data, with reads discarded if the reads contained adapters or uncalled bases, had a mean Phred below 15, or lacked an exact constant-primer or identifier match. COPE v1.2.5 was used to merge high-quality paired reads, and clonotypes were defined as unique nucleotide sequences. MiTCR v1.1 was used to align the clonotypes against IMGT TRBV, TRBD and TRBJ reference segments. Only V-J combinations with frequency above 0.0001, covering 99% to 99.2% of repertoires, were analysed. The TCS score was defined as the ratio of F50 (clonal expansion) to E x V (chaos), calculated using BLOSUM62-based TCRdist between CDR3 peptides within each V-J. Welch's t-statistics and random forest reduced several hundred V-J features to roughly 13, which were used in a naive Bayes classifier (R e1071). The raw public reads went through TCRdb reprocessing: fastp at Q25, MiXCR clone calling, in-frame beta chains kept. Records with the same CDR3 protein are collapsed into one entry carrying the most frequent genes and DNA. TCRdb's processing, not the study's, gives the V and J calls here. This sample lists about 640,000 distinct CDR3 sequences; around 20% were detected once. The top ten hold about 34% of the sample.

The material sequenced was blood. The sequence was collected from a young man with Graves' ophthalmopathy. In this chain, TRBV6-1 is recombined with TRBJ1-5; the D gene cannot be named for sure. In nucleotides, the sequence is TGTGCCAGCAGGGAGGCAGTTAGCAATCAGCCCCAGCATTTT. Translated, this gives CASREAVSNQPQHF.